Given below is one T cell receptor (beta chain) in context. This record belongs to a study of control samples from healthy donors and cancer patients. The ends were cut back, 1 base at V and 0 bases at J, with 13 bases in the middle. The CDR3 is 16 residues long. In germline, CDR1 is MGHRA, CDR2 YSYEKL. The data were produced by immunoSEQ multiplex PCR, yet TCRdb's version contains in-frame clones alone and is incomplete. The data contain about 82,000 clones, 70% to 90% of them singletons. The source material was blood. This sequence originates from a man over 45 in good health. The chain couples TRBV4-1 to TRBJ2-7; no firm D call. This chain's CDR3 is CASSQGRRRSSYEQYF. The CDR3 DNA reads TGCGCCAGCAGCCAAGGCCGAAGACGGAGCTCCTACGAGCAGTACTTC.